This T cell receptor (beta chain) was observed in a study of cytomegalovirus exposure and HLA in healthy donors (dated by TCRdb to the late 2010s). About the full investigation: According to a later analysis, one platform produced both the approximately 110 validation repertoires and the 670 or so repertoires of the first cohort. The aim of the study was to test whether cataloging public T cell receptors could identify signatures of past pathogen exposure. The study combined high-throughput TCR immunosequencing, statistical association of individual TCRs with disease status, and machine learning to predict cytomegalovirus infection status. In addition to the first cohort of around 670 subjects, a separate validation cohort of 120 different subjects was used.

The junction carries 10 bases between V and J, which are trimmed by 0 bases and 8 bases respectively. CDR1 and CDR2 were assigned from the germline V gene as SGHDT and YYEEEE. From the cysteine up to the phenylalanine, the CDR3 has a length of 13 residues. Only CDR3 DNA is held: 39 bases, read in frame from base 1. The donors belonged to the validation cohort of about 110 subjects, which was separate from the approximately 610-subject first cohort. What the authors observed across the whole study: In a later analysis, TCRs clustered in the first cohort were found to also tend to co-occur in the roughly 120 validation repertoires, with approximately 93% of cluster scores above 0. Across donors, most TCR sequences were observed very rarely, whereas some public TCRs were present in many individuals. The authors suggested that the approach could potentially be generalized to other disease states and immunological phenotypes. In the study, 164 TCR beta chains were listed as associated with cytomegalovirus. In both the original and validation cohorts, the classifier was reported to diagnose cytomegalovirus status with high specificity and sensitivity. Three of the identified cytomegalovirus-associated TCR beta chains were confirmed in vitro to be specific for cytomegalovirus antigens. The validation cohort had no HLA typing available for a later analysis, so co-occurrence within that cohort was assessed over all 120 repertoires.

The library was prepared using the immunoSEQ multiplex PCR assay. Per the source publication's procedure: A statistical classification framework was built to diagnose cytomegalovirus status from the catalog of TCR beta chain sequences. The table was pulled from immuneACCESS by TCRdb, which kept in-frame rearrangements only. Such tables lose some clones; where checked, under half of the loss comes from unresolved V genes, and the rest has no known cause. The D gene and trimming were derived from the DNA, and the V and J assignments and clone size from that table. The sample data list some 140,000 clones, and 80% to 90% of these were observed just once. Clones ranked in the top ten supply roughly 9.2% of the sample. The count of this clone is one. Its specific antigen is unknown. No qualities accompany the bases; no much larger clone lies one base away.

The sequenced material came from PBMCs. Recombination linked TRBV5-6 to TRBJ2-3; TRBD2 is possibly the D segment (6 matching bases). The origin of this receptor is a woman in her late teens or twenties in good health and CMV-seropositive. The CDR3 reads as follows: CASSLDAGSTQYF. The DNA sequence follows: TGTGCCAGCAGCTTGGATGCGGGGAGTACGCAGTATTTT.